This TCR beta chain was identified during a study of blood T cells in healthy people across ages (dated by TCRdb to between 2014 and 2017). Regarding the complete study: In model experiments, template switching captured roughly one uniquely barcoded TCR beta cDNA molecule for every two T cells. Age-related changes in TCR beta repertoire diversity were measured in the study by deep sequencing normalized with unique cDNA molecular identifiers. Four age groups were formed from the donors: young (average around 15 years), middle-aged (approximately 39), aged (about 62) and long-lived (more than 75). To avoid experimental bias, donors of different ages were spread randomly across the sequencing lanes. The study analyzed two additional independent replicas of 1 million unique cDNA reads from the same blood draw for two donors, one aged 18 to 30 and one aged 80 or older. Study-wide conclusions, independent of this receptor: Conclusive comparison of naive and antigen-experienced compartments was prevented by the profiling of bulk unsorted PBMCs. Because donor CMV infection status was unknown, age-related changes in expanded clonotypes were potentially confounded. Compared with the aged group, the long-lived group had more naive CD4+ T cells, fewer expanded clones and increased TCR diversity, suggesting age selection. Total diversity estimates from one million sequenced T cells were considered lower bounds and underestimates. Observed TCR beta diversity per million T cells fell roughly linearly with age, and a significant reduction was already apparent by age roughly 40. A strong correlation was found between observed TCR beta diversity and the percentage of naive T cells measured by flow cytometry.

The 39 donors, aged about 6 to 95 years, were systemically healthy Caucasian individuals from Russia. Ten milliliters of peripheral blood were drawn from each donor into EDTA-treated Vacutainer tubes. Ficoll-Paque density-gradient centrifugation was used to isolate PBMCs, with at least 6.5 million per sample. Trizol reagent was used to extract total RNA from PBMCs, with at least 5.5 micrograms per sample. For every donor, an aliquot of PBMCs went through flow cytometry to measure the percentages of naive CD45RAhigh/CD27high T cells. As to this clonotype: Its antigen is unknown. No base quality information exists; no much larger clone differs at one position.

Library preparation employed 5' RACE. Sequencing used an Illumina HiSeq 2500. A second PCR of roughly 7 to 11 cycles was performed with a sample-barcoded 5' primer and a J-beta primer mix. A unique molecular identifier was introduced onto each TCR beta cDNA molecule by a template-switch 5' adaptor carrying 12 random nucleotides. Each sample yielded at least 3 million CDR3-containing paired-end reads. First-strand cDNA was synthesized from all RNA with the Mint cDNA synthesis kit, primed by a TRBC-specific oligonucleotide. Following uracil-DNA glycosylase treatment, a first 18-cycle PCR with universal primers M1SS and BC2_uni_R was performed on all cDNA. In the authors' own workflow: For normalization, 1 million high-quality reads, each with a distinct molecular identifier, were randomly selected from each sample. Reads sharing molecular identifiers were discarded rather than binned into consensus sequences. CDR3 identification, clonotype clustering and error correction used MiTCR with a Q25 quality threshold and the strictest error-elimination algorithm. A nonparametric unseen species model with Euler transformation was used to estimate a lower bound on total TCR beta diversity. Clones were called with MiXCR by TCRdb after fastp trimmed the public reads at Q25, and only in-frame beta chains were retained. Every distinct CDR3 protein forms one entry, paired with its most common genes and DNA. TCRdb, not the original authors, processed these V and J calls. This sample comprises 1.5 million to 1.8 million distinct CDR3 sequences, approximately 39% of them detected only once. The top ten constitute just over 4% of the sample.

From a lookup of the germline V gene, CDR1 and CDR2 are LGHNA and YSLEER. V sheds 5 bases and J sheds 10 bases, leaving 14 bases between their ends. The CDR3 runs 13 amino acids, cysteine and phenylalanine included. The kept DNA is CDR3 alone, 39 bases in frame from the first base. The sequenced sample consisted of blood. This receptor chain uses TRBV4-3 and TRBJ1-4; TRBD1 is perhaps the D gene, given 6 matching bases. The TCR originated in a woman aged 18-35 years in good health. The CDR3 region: CASSNSGDAKLFF. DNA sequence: TGCGCCAGCAGCAATTCAGGGGACGCAAAACTGTTTTTT.